Each of the 18 T cell receptor beta chains below was sequenced from the same sample in a study of graft-versus-host responses after intestinal transplantation. Method: immunoSEQ multiplex PCR; TCRdb's copy keeps in-frame clones and lacks some. Of tens of thousands of clones in the sample, 70% to 90% were seen once. The input for sequencing was PBMCs, taken 450 to 480 days after intestinal transplantation. Receptors originate from a human patient who received an intestinal transplant, so some T cells may come from the graft donor.

V usage is TRBV11-2 and J usage is TRBJ2-7; 7 bases line up with TRBD2. This CDR3 has 13 amino acids. J was trimmed by 6 bases and V by 1 base; bases with no gene match: 3. Germline-derived CDR1 and CDR2 are SGHAT and FQNNGV. For the CDR3, the DNA is TGTGCCAGCAGCTTAGGCGGGAGCCTCGAGCAGTACTTC. It translates to CASSLGGSLEQYF.

The chain joins TRBV5-4 to TRBJ2-2, with D perhaps assigned TRBD1 or TRBD2 (5 bases each). From germline, CDR1 is SGHNT and CDR2 YYREEE (reference sequence). V dropped 4 bases and J dropped 6 bases, with 16 bases sitting between them. CDR3 size: 15 residues. In DNA, the CDR3 is TGTGCCAGCAGCCGTACGTGGGGGTTTGCCGGGGAGCTGTTTTTT. It translates to CASSRTWGFAGELFF.

The CDR3 loop reads CASSRGQGDEAFF. The CDR3 nucleotides are TGTGCCAGCAGTCGTGGACAGGGGGACGAAGCTTTCTTT. The chain recombines TRBV7-8 with TRBJ1-1; TRBD1 matches 10 bases. V was pared by 6 bases and J by 8 bases, with 6 bases of the junction left unmatched. This CDR3 is built from 13 residues. CDR1 is SGHVS, CDR2 FQNEAQ, per germline.

This chain connects TRBV29-1 to TRBJ2-2; 8 bases agree with TRBD1. Per germline, CDR1 SQVTM and CDR2 ANQGSEA. The ends lost 4 bases at V and 2 bases at J; junction bases unmatched: 3. The CDR3 is 14 amino acids. CDR3 nucleotide sequence: TGCAGCGTTGTGGACAGGGTAAACACCGGGGAGCTGTTTTTT. Translation gives CSVVDRVNTGELFF.

The DNA for the CDR3 is TGTGCCAGCAGTTACTCGATTGTGGGTGACGAGACCCAGTACTTC. Protein sequence: CASSYSIVGDETQYF. This chain links TRBV6-5 with TRBJ2-5; D is unresolved. The CDR3 is made up of 15 amino acids. The ends were cut back, 0 bases at V and 5 bases at J, with 13 bases in the middle. Germline loops: CDR1 MNHEY, CDR2 SVGAGI.

This sequence joins TRBV7-9 and TRBJ1-1, with D unresolved. V was clipped by 5 bases and J by 8 bases, with 15 bases between them. From germline, CDR1 is SEHNR and CDR2 FQNEAQ (reference sequence). This CDR3 has 13 residues. Written as DNA, the CDR3 is TGTGCCAGCAGCGTATACCCGGGCGGCGAAGCTTTCTTT. The encoded protein is CASSVYPGGEAFF.

V and J are TRBV10-3 and TRBJ2-1, with 13 bases identical to TRBD2. CDR1 is ENHRY and CDR2 is SYGVKD in the germline V gene. The CDR3 is made up of 13 amino acids. V lost 6 bases to trimming and J lost 10 bases; unmatched junction nucleotides: 3. CDR3 coding DNA: TGTGCCATCAGCACTAGCGGGAGGGGCGAGCAGTTCTTC. This codes for CAISTSGRGEQFF.

This clone occurred a few times. This sequence joins TRBV10-1 and TRBJ2-1, with TRBD2 matching over 8 bases. V lost 10 bases, J lost 8 bases, and 7 bases stayed unmatched. There are 12 residues in the CDR3. Germline V gene sequence: CDR1 WNHNN, CDR2 SYGVQD (reference sequence). In DNA form, the CDR3 reads TGCGCCATCGGGGGGGGCCGCCATGAGCAGTTCTTC. This sequence encodes CAIGGGRHEQFF.

This clone was counted a single time. The chain employs TRBV6-5 and TRBJ2-7; the D gene could be TRBD1 or TRBD2 (5 bases each). The CDR3 has 14 residues. CDR1 and CDR2 (germline): MNHEY, SVGAGI. Trimming took off 0 bases at V and 5 bases at J, with 11 bases between the two ends. CDR3 nucleotide sequence: TGTGCCAGCAGTTACTCGGGGGTGATGCACGAGCAGTACTTC. The encoded protein is CASSYSGVMHEQYF.

This clone was seen only a few times. The genes are TRBV2 and TRBJ2-1; D may be TRBD1 (6 bases). Germline CDR1 reads SNHLY; CDR2 reads FYNNEI. Trimming removed 6 bases from V and 4 bases from J, with 13 bases in between. The CDR3 sequence is 14 residues long. DNA for the CDR3: TGTGCCAGCAGACGGGACACATCTTACAATGAGCAGTTCTTC. This encodes CASRRDTSYNEQFF.

This chain uses TRBV6-1 with TRBJ1-3; D remains unclear. This CDR3 region has 15 residues. Trimming took off 7 bases at V and 0 bases at J, with 13 bases between the two ends. Germline V lookup: CDR1 MNHNS, CDR2 SASEGT. DNA of the CDR3: TGTGCCAGCACTCCCGATCGGGACTCTGGAAACACCATATATTTT. Translated, it gives CASTPDRDSGNTIYF.

Here the CDR3 reads CASYGRGPELFF. The CDR3 DNA reads TGTGCCAGCTACGGAAGGGGTCCCGAGCTGTTTTTT. The V call is TRBV5-8, the J call TRBJ2-2; D perhaps matches TRBD1 (5 bases). In germline, CDR1 is SGHTS, CDR2 YDEGEE. The ends were cut back, 7 bases at V and 11 bases at J, with 15 bases in the middle. The CDR3 length is 12 residues.

The chain couples TRBV14 to TRBJ2-3; 11 bases match TRBD1. J lost 4 bases, V lost 4 bases, and 10 bases had no gene match. The CDR3 covers 17 residues. Germline CDR1 and CDR2: SGHDN and FVKESK. The CDR3 DNA reads as TGTGCCAGCAGCCCCCTACTCCCGGACAGGGGGCCAGATACGCAGTATTTT. Protein sequence: CASSPLLPDRGPDTQYF.

The rearrangement uses TRBV7-9 and TRBJ1-5; tentative D call: TRBD1 (5 bases). V was trimmed by 5 bases and J by 1 base, leaving 9 bases between them. The CDR3 is made up of 14 amino acids. Germline V gives CDR1 SEHNR, CDR2 FQNEAQ (reference sequence). CDR3 bases: TGTGCCAGCAGCCACCGGGACAGCAATCAGCCCCAGCATTTT. Translated, it gives CASSHRDSNQPQHF.

V gene TRBV5-4 combines with J gene TRBJ2-7, with 11 positions matching TRBD2. This CDR3 is 15 amino acids long. V trimming: 5 bases; J trimming: 0 bases; junction bases outside the gene matches: 4. Germline CDR1 and CDR2: SGHNT and YYREEE (reference sequence). CDR3 DNA: TGTGCCAGCAGTTTAGCGGGAGGGCCCTCCTACGAGCAGTACTTC. Its translation is CASSLAGGPSYEQYF.

This chain connects TRBV11-2 to TRBJ2-1, with D possibly being TRBD2 (6 bases). The length of the CDR3 is 16 residues. CDR1 and CDR2 (germline): SGHAT, FQNNGV. The V gene lost 5 bases and the J gene lost 2 bases, with 16 bases spanning the gap. CDR3 amino acids: CASSAAGRETYNEQFF. The CDR3 DNA reads TGTGCCAGCAGCGCTGCGGGGCGGGAAACCTACAATGAGCAGTTCTTC.

J is TRBJ2-7 and V is TRBV6-1, with TRBD1 matching 7 bases. Per germline, CDR1 MNHNS and CDR2 SASEGT. V lost 7 bases and J lost 0; bases outside the gene matches: 6. The CDR3 loop spans 14 amino acids. CDR3 bases: TGTGCCAGCACCGGGGACAGACTCTCCTACGAGCAGTACTTC. Its protein product is CASTGDRLSYEQYF.

The V gene is TRBV23-1, the J gene TRBJ1-2, with TRBD1 identical over 9 bases. TRBV23-1 is classed as an ORF, of uncertain function. The CDR3 length is 17 residues. V gave up 0 bases and J gave up 7 bases; unmatched junction bases: 12. CDR3 residues: CASSQSPGTGKFRGYTF. CDR3 DNA sequence: TGCGCCAGCAGTCAATCTCCAGGGACAGGGAAATTTCGTGGCTACACCTTC.